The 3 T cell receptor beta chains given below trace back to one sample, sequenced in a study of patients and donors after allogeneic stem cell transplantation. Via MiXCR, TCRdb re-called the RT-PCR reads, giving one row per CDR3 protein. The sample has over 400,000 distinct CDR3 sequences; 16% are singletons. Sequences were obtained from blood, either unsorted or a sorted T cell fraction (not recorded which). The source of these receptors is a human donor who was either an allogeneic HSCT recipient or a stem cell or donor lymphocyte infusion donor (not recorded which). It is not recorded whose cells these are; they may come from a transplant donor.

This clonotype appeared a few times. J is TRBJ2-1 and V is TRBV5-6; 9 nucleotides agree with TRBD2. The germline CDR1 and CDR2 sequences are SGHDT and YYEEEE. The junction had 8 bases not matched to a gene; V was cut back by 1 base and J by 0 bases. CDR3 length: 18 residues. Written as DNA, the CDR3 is TGTGCCAGCAGCTTGTTTCTAGCGGGGCCCCCCTCCTACAATGAGCAGTTCTTC. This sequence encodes CASSLFLAGPPSYNEQFF.

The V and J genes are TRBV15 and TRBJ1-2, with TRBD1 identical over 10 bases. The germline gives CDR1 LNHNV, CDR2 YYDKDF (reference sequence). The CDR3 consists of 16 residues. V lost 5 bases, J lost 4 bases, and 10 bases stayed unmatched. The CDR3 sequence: CATSGFGTGAIYGYTF. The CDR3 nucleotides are TGTGCCACCAGCGGGTTTGGGACAGGGGCGATCTATGGCTACACCTTC.

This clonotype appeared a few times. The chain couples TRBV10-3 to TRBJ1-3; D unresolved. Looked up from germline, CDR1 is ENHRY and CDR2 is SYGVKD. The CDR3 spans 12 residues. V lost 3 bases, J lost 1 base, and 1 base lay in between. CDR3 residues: CAISDSGNTIYF. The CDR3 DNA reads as TGTGCCATCAGTGATTCTGGAAACACCATATATTTT.